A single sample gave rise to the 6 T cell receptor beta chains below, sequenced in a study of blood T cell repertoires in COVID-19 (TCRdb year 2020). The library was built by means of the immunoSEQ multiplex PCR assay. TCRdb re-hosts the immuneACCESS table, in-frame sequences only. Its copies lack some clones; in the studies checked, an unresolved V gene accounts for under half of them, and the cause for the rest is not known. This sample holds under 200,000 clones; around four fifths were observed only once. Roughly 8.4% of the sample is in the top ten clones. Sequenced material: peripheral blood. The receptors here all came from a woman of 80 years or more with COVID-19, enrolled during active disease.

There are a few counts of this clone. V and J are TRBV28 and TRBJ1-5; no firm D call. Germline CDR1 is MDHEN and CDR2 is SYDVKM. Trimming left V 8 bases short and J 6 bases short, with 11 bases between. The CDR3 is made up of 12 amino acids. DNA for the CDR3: TGTGCCAGCTCGGGGATAGGTCAGCCCCAGCATTTT. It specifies CASSGIGQPQHF. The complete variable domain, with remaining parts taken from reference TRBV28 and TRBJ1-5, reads DVKVTQSSRYLVKRTGEKVFLECVQDMDHENMFWYRQDPGLGLRLIYFSYDVKMKEKGDIPEGYSVSREKKERFSLILESASTNQTSMYLCASSGIGQPQHFGDGTRLSIL.

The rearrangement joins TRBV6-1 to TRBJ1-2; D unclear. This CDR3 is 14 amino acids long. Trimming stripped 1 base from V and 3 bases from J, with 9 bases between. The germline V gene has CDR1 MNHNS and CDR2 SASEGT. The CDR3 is CASSEGTVYYGYTF. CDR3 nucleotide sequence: TGTGCCAGCAGTGAAGGTACAGTTTACTATGGCTACACCTTC.

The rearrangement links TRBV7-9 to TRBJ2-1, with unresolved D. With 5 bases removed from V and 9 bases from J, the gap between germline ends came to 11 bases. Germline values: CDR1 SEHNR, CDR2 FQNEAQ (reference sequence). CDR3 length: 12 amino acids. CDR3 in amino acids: CASSPAVGEQFF. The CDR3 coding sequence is TGTGCCAGCAGCCCGGCGGTCGGTGAGCAGTTCTTC.

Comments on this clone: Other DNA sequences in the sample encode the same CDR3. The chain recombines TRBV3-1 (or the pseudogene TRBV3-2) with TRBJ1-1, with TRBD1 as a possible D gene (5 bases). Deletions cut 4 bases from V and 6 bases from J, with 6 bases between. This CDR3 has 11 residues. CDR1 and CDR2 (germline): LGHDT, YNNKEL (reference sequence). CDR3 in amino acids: CASSLGPEAFF. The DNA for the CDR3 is TGTGCCAGCAGCCTGGGGCCTGAAGCTTTCTTT.

The CDR3 DNA reads as TGTGCCAGCAGCCAAGGGGTAAGGTCAGCGGGAGGGTCAGCCTACAATGAGCAGTTCTTC. Residues: CASSQGVRSAGGSAYNEQFF. The chain uses TRBV3-1 (or the pseudogene TRBV3-2) and TRBJ2-1; 10 bases align to TRBD2. CDR3 length: 20 residues. Germline CDR1 is LGHDT and CDR2 is YNNKEL (reference sequence). Trimming cost V 1 base and J 2 bases; bases outside gene matches: 14.

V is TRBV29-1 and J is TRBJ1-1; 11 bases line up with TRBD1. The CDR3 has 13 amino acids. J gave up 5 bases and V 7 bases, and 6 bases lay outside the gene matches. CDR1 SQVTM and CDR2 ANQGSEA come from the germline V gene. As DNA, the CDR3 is TGCAGCGCCTCGGACAGGGGGCTTACTGAAGCTTTCTTT. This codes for CSASDRGLTEAFF.